These T cell receptor beta chains were read from a single sample in a study of T-cell reconstitution after alpha-beta-depleted transplantation in children. One entry per CDR3 protein, called by TCRdb with MiXCR from the PCR reads. The table shows some 590,000 distinct CDR3 sequences, with 10% to 13% occurring only once. Source: PBMCs from the stem cell graft donor, taken from the stem cell graft. Receptors originate from a human donor who donated a stem cell graft to a child with acute myeloid leukemia. The CDR3 runs from the conserved cysteine through the conserved F or W. D genes are given only for firm matches. Rows may omit the clone size; those that give it use once, few, many or a size class.

d_call: TRBD2; clone_size: few; v_call: TRBV6-5; j_call: TRBJ2-7; cdr3_aa: CASMLAGASYEQYF; cdr3_nt: TGTGCCAGCATGTTAGCGGGAGCCTCCTACGAGCAGTACTTC
d_call: TRBD2; clone_size: many; v_call: TRBV20-1; j_call: TRBJ2-5; cdr3_aa: CSARDLKQGTSARYQETQYF; cdr3_nt: TGCAGTGCTAGAGATCTTAAACAGGGGACTAGCGCCAGGTACCAAGAGACCCAGTACTTC
d_call: -; clone_size: few; v_call: TRBV4-3; j_call: TRBJ2-2; cdr3_aa: CASSQVVHNTGELFF; cdr3_nt: TGCGCCAGCAGCCAAGTCGTCCATAACACCGGGGAGCTGTTTTTT
d_call: -; clone_size: -; v_call: TRBV28; j_call: TRBJ1-6; cdr3_aa: CASSSNPFKTSPLHF; cdr3_nt: TGTGCCAGCAGTTCAAATCCCTTTAAAACGTCACCCCTCCACTTT
d_call: -; clone_size: many; v_call: TRBV29-1; j_call: TRBJ1-1; cdr3_aa: CSPYRVETEAFF; cdr3_nt: TGCAGCCCGTACAGGGTTGAAACTGAAGCTTTCTTT
d_call: TRBD1; clone_size: -; v_call: TRBV4-3; j_call: TRBJ1-4; cdr3_aa: CASSQSTGGYEKLFF; cdr3_nt: TGCGCCAGCAGCCAAAGCACAGGGGGCTATGAAAAACTGTTTTTT
d_call: TRBD1; clone_size: few; v_call: TRBV20-1; j_call: TRBJ2-7; cdr3_aa: CSATGQGAYEQYF; cdr3_nt: TGCAGTGCTACGGGACAGGGAGCCTACGAGCAGTACTTC
d_call: -; clone_size: -; v_call: TRBV3-1; j_call: TRBJ2-7; cdr3_aa: CASSQDVPYEQYF; cdr3_nt: TGTGCCAGCAGCCAAGACGTCCCCTACGAGCAGTACTTC
d_call: -; clone_size: many; v_call: TRBV20-1; j_call: TRBJ1-3; cdr3_aa: CSAPQAGANSGNTIYF; cdr3_nt: TGCAGTGCTCCCCAGGCGGGAGCAAACTCTGGAAACACCATATATTTT
d_call: -; clone_size: few; v_call: TRBV5-5; j_call: TRBJ2-3; cdr3_aa: CASSWTASTDTQYF; cdr3_nt: TGTGCCAGCAGCTGGACGGCTAGCACAGATACGCAGTATTTT
d_call: TRBD2; clone_size: many; v_call: TRBV29-1; j_call: TRBJ2-2; cdr3_aa: CSVVASGAGELFF; cdr3_nt: TGCAGCGTTGTGGCTAGCGGGGCCGGGGAGCTGTTTTTT
d_call: -; clone_size: -; v_call: TRBV29-1; j_call: TRBJ2-5; cdr3_aa: CSVEDSLEKRGTQYF; cdr3_nt: TGCAGCGTTGAGGACAGCCTGGAAAAAAGAGGGACCCAGTACTTC
d_call: -; clone_size: -; v_call: TRBV6-5; j_call: TRBJ1-1; cdr3_aa: CASSYNSGGTEAFF; cdr3_nt: TGTGCCAGCAGCTACAACTCGGGTGGGACTGAAGCTTTCTTT
d_call: -; clone_size: many; v_call: TRBV9; j_call: TRBJ2-7; cdr3_aa: CASSDTGTSYEQYF; cdr3_nt: TGTGCCAGCAGCGACACCGGGACCTCCTACGAGCAGTACTTC
d_call: -; clone_size: many; v_call: TRBV7-2; j_call: TRBJ1-1; cdr3_aa: CASSSTRTANTEAFF; cdr3_nt: TGTGCCAGCAGCTCCACTAGGACAGCGAACACTGAAGCTTTCTTT
d_call: TRBD2; clone_size: few; v_call: TRBV7-9; j_call: TRBJ2-3; cdr3_aa: CASSPQAGGPTDTQYF; cdr3_nt: TGTGCCAGCAGCCCCCAAGCGGGAGGGCCGACAGATACGCAGTATTTT
d_call: -; clone_size: -; v_call: TRBV28; j_call: TRBJ2-7; cdr3_aa: CASSSTTPTPYEQYF; cdr3_nt: TGTGCCAGCAGTTCTACTACGCCGACGCCCTACGAGCAGTACTTC
d_call: -; clone_size: -; v_call: TRBV19; j_call: TRBJ2-3; cdr3_aa: CASADRGVDTQYF; cdr3_nt: TGTGCCAGTGCCGACCGCGGGGTGGATACGCAGTATTTT
d_call: TRBD2; clone_size: many; v_call: TRBV5-1; j_call: TRBJ2-1; cdr3_aa: CASSLLAGVAYNEQFF; cdr3_nt: TGCGCCAGCAGCTTGCTAGCGGGAGTCGCCTACAATGAGCAGTTCTTC
d_call: TRBD2; clone_size: many; v_call: TRBV12-3/TRBV12-4; j_call: TRBJ2-1; cdr3_aa: CASSWLAGYNEQFF; cdr3_nt: TGTGCCAGCAGTTGGCTAGCGGGATACAATGAGCAGTTCTTC
d_call: TRBD2; clone_size: -; v_call: TRBV20-1; j_call: TRBJ2-1; cdr3_aa: CSARIQGLAGGHNEQFF; cdr3_nt: TGCAGTGCTAGGATCCAGGGACTAGCGGGAGGGCACAATGAGCAGTTCTTC
d_call: TRBD2; clone_size: few; v_call: TRBV4-2; j_call: TRBJ2-7; cdr3_aa: CASSLGLAGYGQYF; cdr3_nt: TGTGCCAGCAGCCTGGGACTAGCGGGATACGGGCAGTACTTC
d_call: -; clone_size: -; v_call: TRBV7-9; j_call: TRBJ1-4; cdr3_aa: CASSLQGGTEKLFF; cdr3_nt: TGTGCCAGCAGCTTACAGGGTGGGACTGAAAAACTGTTTTTT
d_call: TRBD1; clone_size: -; v_call: TRBV10-2; j_call: TRBJ2-7; cdr3_aa: CASYGTGAYEQYF; cdr3_nt: TGCGCCAGCTACGGGACAGGTGCCTACGAGCAGTACTTC
d_call: -; clone_size: few; v_call: TRBV7-2; j_call: TRBJ2-1; cdr3_aa: CASSPPDNEQFF; cdr3_nt: TGTGCCAGCAGCCCCCCGGACAATGAGCAGTTCTTC
d_call: -; clone_size: -; v_call: TRBV20-1; j_call: TRBJ1-2; cdr3_aa: CSAPRQVYGYTF; cdr3_nt: TGCAGTGCCCCCCGCCAGGTCTATGGCTACACCTTC
d_call: -; clone_size: many; v_call: TRBV6-5; j_call: TRBJ1-2; cdr3_aa: CASSSTRGFIYGYTF; cdr3_nt: TGTGCCAGCAGTTCTACCCGAGGGTTTATCTATGGCTACACCTTC
d_call: -; clone_size: -; v_call: TRBV7-3; j_call: TRBJ2-3; cdr3_aa: CASSYGGASTDTQYF; cdr3_nt: TGTGCCAGCAGCTATGGGGGGGCCAGCACAGATACGCAGTATTTT
d_call: TRBD1; clone_size: few; v_call: TRBV29-1; j_call: TRBJ1-1; cdr3_aa: CSVQPRGVNTEAFF; cdr3_nt: TGCAGCGTGCAACCCAGGGGGGTGAACACTGAAGCTTTCTTT
d_call: TRBD2; clone_size: many; v_call: TRBV20-1; j_call: TRBJ2-3; cdr3_aa: CSAYHLAGGLTDTQYF; cdr3_nt: TGCAGTGCATATCATTTAGCGGGAGGCCTCACAGATACGCAGTATTTT
d_call: -; clone_size: few; v_call: TRBV14; j_call: TRBJ2-3; cdr3_aa: CASSQPRTITSTDTQYF; cdr3_nt: TGTGCCAGCAGCCAACCGCGGACAATTACTAGCACAGATACGCAGTATTTT